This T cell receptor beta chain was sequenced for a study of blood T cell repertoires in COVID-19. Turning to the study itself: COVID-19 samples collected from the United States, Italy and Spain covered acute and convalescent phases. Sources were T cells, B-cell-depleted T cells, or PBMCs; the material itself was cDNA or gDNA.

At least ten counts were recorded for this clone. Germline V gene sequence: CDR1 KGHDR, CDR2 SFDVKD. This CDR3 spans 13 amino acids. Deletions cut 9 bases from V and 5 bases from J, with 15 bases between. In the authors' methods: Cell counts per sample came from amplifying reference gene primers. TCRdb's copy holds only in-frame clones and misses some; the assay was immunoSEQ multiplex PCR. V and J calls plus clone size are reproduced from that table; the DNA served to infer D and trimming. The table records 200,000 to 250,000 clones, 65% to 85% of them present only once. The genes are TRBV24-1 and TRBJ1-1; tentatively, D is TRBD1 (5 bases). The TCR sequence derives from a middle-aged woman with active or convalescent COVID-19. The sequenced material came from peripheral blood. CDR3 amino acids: CATSRGETTEAFF. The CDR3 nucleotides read TGTGCCACCTCACGGGGGGAAACGACTGAAGCTTTCTTT.